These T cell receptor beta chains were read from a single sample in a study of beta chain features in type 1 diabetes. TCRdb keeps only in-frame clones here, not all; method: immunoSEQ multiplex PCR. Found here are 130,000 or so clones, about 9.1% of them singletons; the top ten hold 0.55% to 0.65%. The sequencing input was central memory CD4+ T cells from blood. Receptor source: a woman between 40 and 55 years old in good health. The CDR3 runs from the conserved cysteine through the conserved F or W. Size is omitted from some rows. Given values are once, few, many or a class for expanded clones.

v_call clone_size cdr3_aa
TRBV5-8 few CASSLRGSSYNEQFF
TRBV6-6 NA CASSPGQGNSPLHF
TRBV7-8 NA CASLKWPAAGNEQFF
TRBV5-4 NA CASSWRGTGIGEQYF
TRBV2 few CASRLDGEGTEAFF
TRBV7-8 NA CASSFNRGTFNQPQHF
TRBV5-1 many CASSLGQSGGDTQYF
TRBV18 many CASAPGLVRQETQYF
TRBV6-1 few CASSEGSQYGYTF
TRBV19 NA CASSITAVRETDTQYF
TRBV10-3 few CAISESGGWTGELFF
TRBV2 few CASQGVVPSQPQHF
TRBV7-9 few CASSLAGVSGNTIYF
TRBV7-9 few CASSTTGRGYTF
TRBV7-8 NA CASSGPGQGPYEQYF
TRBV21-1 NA CASTKVSGTHQWAEAFF
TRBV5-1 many CASSLETGFGEQFF
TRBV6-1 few CASTSLSTGNYGYTF
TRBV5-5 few CASSSLRGGTLNEQFF
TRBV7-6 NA CASSSQGAGYNSPLHF
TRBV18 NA CASSLWAVSSYNSPLHF
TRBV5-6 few CASSPDRGRAGELFF
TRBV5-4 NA CASSRTGGWESVETQYF
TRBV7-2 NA CASSLVPGQGGSPLHF
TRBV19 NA CASTPPPGTGSTGELFF
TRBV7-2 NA CASSSDDRGPQPQHF
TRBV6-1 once CASSPREPYQPQHF
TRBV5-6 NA CASSLRSYGTEAFF
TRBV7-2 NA CASSQTGGANTEAFF
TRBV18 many CASSPQGLKNIHYF
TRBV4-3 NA CASSQDRGAEQFF
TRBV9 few CASSVDHKPDTQYF
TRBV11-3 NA CASSSTSGANVLTF
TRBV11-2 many CASSLESRSGANVLTF
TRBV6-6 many CATWTAAYTEAFF
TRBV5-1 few CASRRTGDSNQPQHF